These 17 T cell receptor beta chains were all obtained from the same sample, sequenced in a study of cytomegalovirus exposure and HLA in healthy donors. The table came from immunoSEQ multiplex PCR; TCRdb's copy has only in-frame clones and leaves some out. The repertoire holds 220,000 or so clones, with 75% to 90% as singletons. The sample comprised PBMCs. The origin of the receptors is a woman in her thirties in good health and CMV-seropositive.

The V and J genes are TRBV29-1 and TRBJ1-2; TRBD1 is a possible D gene (5 bases). The CDR3 has 14 amino acids. CDR1 is SQVTM, CDR2 ANQGSEA, per germline. V gave up 7 bases and J gave up 0 bases, with 15 bases separating them. CDR3 bases: TGCAGCGCCGGGGGGGGTTTAGCTAACTATGGCTACACCTTC. Translation: CSAGGGLANYGYTF. The variable domain in full, with the rest retrieved from reference TRBV29-1 and TRBJ1-2, is SAVISQKPSRDICQRGTSLTIQCQVDSQVTMMFWYRQQPGQSLTLIATANQGSEATYESGFVIDKFPISRPNLTFSTLTVSNMSPEDSSIYLCSAGGGLANYGYTFGSGTRLTVV.

This clone appeared once. This rearrangement joins TRBV13 to TRBJ2-7, with 13 bases identical to TRBD2. CDR1 is PRHDT and CDR2 is FYEKMQ in the germline V gene (reference sequence). With 5 bases clipped from V and 3 bases from J, the junction kept 7 bases outside the gene matches. The CDR3 has 16 residues. The chain's CDR3 is CASSTGTSGTNYEQYF. The CDR3, as DNA: TGTGCCAGCAGCACCGGGACTAGCGGGACGAACTACGAGCAGTACTTC.

The rearrangement joins TRBV10-1 to TRBJ2-2, with 10 bases aligning to TRBD2. Germline loops: CDR1 WNHNN, CDR2 SYGVQD (reference sequence). V gave up 6 bases and J gave up 6 bases; unmatched junction bases: 13. This CDR3 has 17 amino acids. The CDR3 DNA sequence: TGCGCCAGCAGCGCCAGCGGGAGGGCCGATATTGCCGGGGAGCTGTTTTTT. Translating it yields CASSASGRADIAGELFF.

V gene TRBV4-3 combines with J gene TRBJ1-2; the D gene is possibly TRBD1 (5 bases). Germline loops: CDR1 LGHNA, CDR2 YSLEER. CDR3 length: 17 amino acids. V was clipped by 3 bases and J by 0 bases, with 17 bases between them. CDR3: CASSQVAGLLSNYGYTF. The CDR3 coding sequence is TGCGCCAGCAGCCAGGTCGCGGGGCTTTTGTCTAACTATGGCTACACCTTC.

The chain employs TRBV5-1 and TRBJ1-2, with D perhaps TRBD1 (5 bases). The CDR3 runs to 15 residues. CDR1 is SGHRS, CDR2 YFSETQ, per germline. V was cut by 5 bases and J by 4 bases, with 18 bases left in between. CDR3 sequence (DNA): TGCGCCAGCAGTTTTGGGGCGGAAGTCGGCTATGGCTACACCTTC. Its translation is CASSFGAEVGYGYTF. Based on the CDR3 plus reference TRBV5-1 and TRBJ1-2, the full variable domain is KAGVTQTPRYLIKTRGQQVTLSCSPISGHRSVSWYQQTPGQGLQFLFEYFSETQRNKGNFPGRFSGRQFSNSRSEMNVSTLELGDSALYLCASSFGAEVGYGYTFGSGTRLTVV.

This sequence joins TRBV5-1 and TRBJ1-2, with unresolved D. V was shortened by 3 bases and J by 5 bases, with 11 bases between the two germline ends. Looked up from germline, CDR1 is SGHRS and CDR2 is YFSETQ. The CDR3 has 13 amino acids. The CDR3: CASSWAGAYGYTF. CDR3 bases: TGCGCCAGCAGCTGGGCAGGAGCGTATGGCTACACCTTC.

The genes are TRBV27 and TRBJ1-2; no reliable D call. The CDR3 has 15 amino acids. Germline values: CDR1 MNHEY, CDR2 SMNVEV (reference sequence). V was trimmed by 2 bases and J by 8 bases, leaving 18 bases between them. The CDR3 DNA reads TGTGCCAGCAGTTTAAACCCTCCAGAAGGATCGGGCTACACCTTC. Protein sequence: CASSLNPPEGSGYTF.

This clone was recorded once. The rearrangement uses TRBV5-1 and TRBJ2-7; TRBD2 aligns across 8 bases. The CDR3 length is 15 residues. The trim removed 1 base at V and 4 bases at J, leaving 7 bases unmatched. Germline CDR1 reads SGHRS; CDR2 reads YFSETQ. CDR3 loop: CASSLRLTSVYEQYF. CDR3 nucleotide sequence: TGCGCCAGCAGCTTGAGGTTGACTAGCGTATACGAGCAGTACTTC.

V is TRBV29-1 and J is TRBJ2-3; 14 positions match TRBD2. CDR3 length: 17 amino acids. The V segment lost 6 bases and the J segment 2 bases; nucleotides outside the gene matches: 10. Germline CDR1 reads SQVTM; CDR2 reads ANQGSEA. The CDR3 loop is CSVVGLAGEIITDTQYF. CDR3 bases: TGCAGCGTGGTGGGACTAGCGGGAGAAATTATCACAGATACGCAGTATTTT.

V and J are TRBV5-1 and TRBJ1-1; D is undetermined. CDR3 size: 15 residues. The germline V and J ends were trimmed by 0 bases and 1 base, with 10 bases remaining between them. Looked up from germline, CDR1 is SGHRS and CDR2 is YFSETQ. CDR3 region: CASSLEPLPNTEAFF. In DNA form, the CDR3 reads TGCGCCAGCAGCTTGGAACCGTTACCGAACACTGAAGCTTTCTTT.

The chain carries TRBV6-1 and TRBJ2-5; D call uncertain. This CDR3 region has 11 residues. The V gene lost 4 bases and the J gene lost 5 bases, with 5 bases spanning the gap. CDR1 and CDR2 (germline): MNHNS, SASEGT. CDR3 protein: CASSVDETQYF. CDR3 nucleotide sequence: TGTGCCAGCAGTGTTGATGAGACCCAGTACTTC.

The chain recombines TRBV30 with TRBJ1-2, with D unclear. The length of the CDR3 is 13 residues. Germline CDR1 is GTSNPN and CDR2 is SVGIG (reference sequence). The V end lost 0 bases, the J end lost 5 bases, and 10 bases lay between the germline ends. The CDR3 loop is CAWSVGRGYGYTF. The CDR3 DNA sequence: TGTGCCTGGAGTGTAGGGCGAGGGTATGGCTACACCTTC. Based on the CDR3 plus reference TRBV30 and TRBJ1-2, the full variable domain is SQTIHQWPATLVQPVGSPLSLECTVEGTSNPNLYWYRQAAGRGLQLLFYSVGIGQISSEVPQNLSASRPQDRQFILSSKKLLLSDSGFYLCAWSVGRGYGYTFGSGTRLTVV.

This rearrangement joins TRBV6-5 to TRBJ1-1, with D hard to call. Germline V gene data show CDR1 as MNHEY and CDR2 as SVGAGI. With 7 bases removed from V and 4 bases from J, the gap between germline ends came to 19 bases. This CDR3 contains 15 residues. This chain's CDR3 is CASTPTEAGGTEAFF. In DNA, the CDR3 is TGTGCCAGCACCCCGACGGAAGCGGGCGGCACTGAAGCTTTCTTT.

The chain couples TRBV29-1 to TRBJ1-2; no clear D gene. This CDR3 is built from 13 residues. V gave up 2 bases and J gave up 4 bases, with 11 bases separating them. Germline-derived CDR1 and CDR2 are SQVTM and ANQGSEA. The CDR3 DNA sequence: TGCAGCGTTGAAAGTGTAGATACCTATGGCTACACCTTC. The encoded protein is CSVESVDTYGYTF.

This clone was found a few times. The J gene is TRBJ1-1, the V gene TRBV6-1; 9 bases are a match to TRBD1. The CDR3 extends over 14 amino acids. CDR1 is MNHNS and CDR2 is SASEGT in the germline V gene. The trim removed 8 bases at V and 0 bases at J, leaving 4 bases unmatched. The CDR3 reads CASDRTGVNTEAFF. The CDR3 nucleotides read TGTGCCAGCGACCGGACAGGGGTGAACACTGAAGCTTTCTTT.

This clone was counted many times. The chain carries TRBV7-2 and TRBJ2-1; 9 bases map to TRBD2. Germline V gene lookup returns CDR1 SGHTA and CDR2 FQGNSA. V lost 3 bases to trimming and J lost 5 bases; unmatched junction nucleotides: 11. This CDR3 comprises 17 residues. The CDR3 region is CASSLFLAGEVHNEQFF. CDR3 DNA sequence: TGTGCCAGCAGCTTGTTCTTAGCGGGAGAAGTTCACAATGAGCAGTTCTTC.

The chain is built from TRBV10-1 and TRBJ1-3; D ambiguous. CDR3 length: 16 residues. V was trimmed by 0 bases and J by 0 bases, leaving 9 bases between them. Germline assignment: CDR1 WNHNN and CDR2 SYGVQD (reference sequence). The CDR3 reads CASSESDGNSGNTIYF. The CDR3 DNA sequence: TGCGCCAGCAGTGAGTCGGACGGAAACTCTGGAAACACCATATATTTT.